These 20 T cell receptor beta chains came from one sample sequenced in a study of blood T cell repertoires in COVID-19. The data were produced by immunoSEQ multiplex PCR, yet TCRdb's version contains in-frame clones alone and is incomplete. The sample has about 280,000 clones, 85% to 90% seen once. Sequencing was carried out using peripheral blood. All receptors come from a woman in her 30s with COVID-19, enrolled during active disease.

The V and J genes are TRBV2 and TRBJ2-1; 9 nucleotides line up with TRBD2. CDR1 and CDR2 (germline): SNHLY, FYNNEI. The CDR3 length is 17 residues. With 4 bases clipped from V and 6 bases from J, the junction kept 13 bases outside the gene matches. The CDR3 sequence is CASSALASGAQGNEQFF. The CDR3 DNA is TGTGCCAGCAGTGCTCTGGCTAGCGGGGCTCAGGGCAATGAGCAGTTCTTC.

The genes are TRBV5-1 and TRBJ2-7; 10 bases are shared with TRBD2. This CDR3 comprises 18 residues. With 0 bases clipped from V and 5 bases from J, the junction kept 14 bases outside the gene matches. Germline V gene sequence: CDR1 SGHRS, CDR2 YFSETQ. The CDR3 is CASSLERQLGTSADEQYF. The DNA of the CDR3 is TGCGCCAGCAGCTTGGAGAGACAGTTAGGGACTAGCGCCGACGAGCAGTACTTC.

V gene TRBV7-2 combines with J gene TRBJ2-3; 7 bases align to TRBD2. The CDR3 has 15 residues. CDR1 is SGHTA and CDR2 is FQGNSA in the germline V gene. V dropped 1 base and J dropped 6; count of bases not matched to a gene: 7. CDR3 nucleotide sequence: TGTGCCAGCAGCTTAGGACTAGCAGGGAGGGATACGCAGTATTTT. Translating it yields CASSLGLAGRDTQYF.

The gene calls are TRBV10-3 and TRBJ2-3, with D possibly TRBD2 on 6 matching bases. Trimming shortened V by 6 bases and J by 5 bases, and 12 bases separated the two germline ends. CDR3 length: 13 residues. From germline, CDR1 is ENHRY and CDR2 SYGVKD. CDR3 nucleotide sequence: TGTGCCATCAGGGCCGAGGGAGGAGATACGCAGTATTTT. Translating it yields CAIRAEGGDTQYF.

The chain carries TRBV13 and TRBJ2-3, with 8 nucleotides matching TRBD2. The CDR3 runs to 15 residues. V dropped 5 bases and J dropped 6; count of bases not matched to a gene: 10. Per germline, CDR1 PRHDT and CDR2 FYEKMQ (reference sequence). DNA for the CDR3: TGTGCCAGCAGCCACCGGGGGGGGGAGTCGGATACGCAGTATTTT. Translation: CASSHRGGESDTQYF.

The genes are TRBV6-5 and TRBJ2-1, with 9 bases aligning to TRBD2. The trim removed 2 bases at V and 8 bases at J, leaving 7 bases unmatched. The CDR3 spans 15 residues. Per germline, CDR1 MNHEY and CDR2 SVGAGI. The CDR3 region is CASSYGVAGVYEQFF. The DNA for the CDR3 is TGTGCCAGCAGTTACGGGGTAGCGGGAGTCTATGAGCAGTTCTTC.

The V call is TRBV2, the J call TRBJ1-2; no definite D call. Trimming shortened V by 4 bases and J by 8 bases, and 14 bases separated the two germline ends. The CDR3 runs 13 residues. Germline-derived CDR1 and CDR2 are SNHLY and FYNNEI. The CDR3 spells CASSGWKGGGYTF. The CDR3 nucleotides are TGTGCCAGCAGTGGGTGGAAAGGCGGAGGCTACACCTTC.

The DNA of the CDR3 is TGCGCCAGCAGTCAAGTAGCGGGAGTCACCGGGGAGCTGTTTTTT. Translated: CASSQVAGVTGELFF. The gene calls are TRBV10-2 and TRBJ2-2, with 9 positions matching TRBD2. J was trimmed by 4 bases and V by 5 bases; bases with no gene match: 5. The CDR3 totals 15 residues. Germline V gene data show CDR1 as WSHSY and CDR2 as SAAADI.

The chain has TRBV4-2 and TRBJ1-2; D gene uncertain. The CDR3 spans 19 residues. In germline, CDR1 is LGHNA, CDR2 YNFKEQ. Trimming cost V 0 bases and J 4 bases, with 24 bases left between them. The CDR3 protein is CASSQEVEATTYKIYGYTF. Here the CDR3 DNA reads TGTGCCAGCAGCCAAGAAGTGGAGGCTACAACTTACAAAATCTATGGCTACACCTTC.

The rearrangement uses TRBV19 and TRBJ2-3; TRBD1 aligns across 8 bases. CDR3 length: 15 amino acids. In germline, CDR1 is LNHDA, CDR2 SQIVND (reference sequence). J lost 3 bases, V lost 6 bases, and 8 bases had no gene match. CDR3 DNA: TGTGCCAGTAGGGTCCCGGGACAGGTGACAGATACGCAGTATTTT. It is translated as CASRVPGQVTDTQYF.

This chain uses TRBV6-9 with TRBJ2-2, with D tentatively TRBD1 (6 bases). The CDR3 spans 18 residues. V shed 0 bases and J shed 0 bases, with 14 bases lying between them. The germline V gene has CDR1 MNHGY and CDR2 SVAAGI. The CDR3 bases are TGTGCCAGCAGTTATTCGACAGGAGAAGTAACGAACACCGGGGAGCTGTTTTTT. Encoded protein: CASSYSTGEVTNTGELFF.

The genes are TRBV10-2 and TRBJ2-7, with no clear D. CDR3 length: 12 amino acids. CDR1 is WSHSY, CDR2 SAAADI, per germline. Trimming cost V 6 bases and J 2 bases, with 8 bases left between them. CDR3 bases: TGCGCCAGCAGGAGTTTTGCCTACGAGCAGTACTTC. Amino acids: CASRSFAYEQYF.

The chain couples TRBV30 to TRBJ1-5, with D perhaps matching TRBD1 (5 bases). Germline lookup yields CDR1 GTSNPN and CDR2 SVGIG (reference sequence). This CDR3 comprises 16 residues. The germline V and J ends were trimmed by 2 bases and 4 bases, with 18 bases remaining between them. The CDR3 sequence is CAWSPPGQDSNQPQHF. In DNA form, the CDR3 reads TGTGCCTGGAGTCCCCCTGGACAAGATTCGAATCAGCCCCAGCATTTT.

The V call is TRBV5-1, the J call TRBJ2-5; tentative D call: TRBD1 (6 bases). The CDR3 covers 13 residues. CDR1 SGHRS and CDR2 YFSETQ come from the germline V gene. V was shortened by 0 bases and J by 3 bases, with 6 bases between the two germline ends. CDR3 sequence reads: CASSLEGEETQYF. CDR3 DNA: TGCGCCAGCAGCTTGGAGGGGGAAGAGACCCAGTACTTC.

This CDR3 is CASSYKRDSHYGYTF. DNA of the CDR3: TGTGCCAGCAGTTATAAAAGGGACAGTCACTATGGCTACACCTTC. The chain combines TRBV6-6 with TRBJ1-2; 7 positions agree with TRBD1. The CDR3 is 15 amino acids. The trim removed 3 bases at V and 3 bases at J, leaving 7 bases unmatched. Germline loops: CDR1 MNHNY, CDR2 SVGAGI (reference sequence).

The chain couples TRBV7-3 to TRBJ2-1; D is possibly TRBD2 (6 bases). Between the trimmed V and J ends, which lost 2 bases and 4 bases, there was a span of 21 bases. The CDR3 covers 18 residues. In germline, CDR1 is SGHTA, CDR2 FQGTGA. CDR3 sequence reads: CASSLLGRGEGKYNEQFF. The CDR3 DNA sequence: TGTGCCAGCAGCTTACTAGGGCGGGGAGAAGGAAAGTACAATGAGCAGTTCTTC.

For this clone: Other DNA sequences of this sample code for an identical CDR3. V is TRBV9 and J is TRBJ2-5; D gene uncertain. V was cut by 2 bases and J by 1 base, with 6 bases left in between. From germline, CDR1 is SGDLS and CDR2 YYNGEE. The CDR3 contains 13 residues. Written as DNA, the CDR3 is TGTGCCAGCAGCGTCACAGCCCAAGAGACCCAGTACTTC. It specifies CASSVTAQETQYF. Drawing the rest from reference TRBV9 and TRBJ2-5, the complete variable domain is DSGVTQTPKHLITATGQRVTLRCSPRSGDLSVYWYQQSLDQGLQFLIQYYNGEERAKGNILERFSAQQFPDLHSELNLSSLELGDSALYFCASSVTAQETQYFGPGTRLLVL.

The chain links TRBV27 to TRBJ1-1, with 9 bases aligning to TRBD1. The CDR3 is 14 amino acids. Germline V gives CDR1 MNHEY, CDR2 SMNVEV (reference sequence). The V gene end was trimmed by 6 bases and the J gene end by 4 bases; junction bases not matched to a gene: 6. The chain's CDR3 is CASRDRGGGTEAFF. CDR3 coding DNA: TGTGCCAGCAGGGACAGGGGCGGGGGCACTGAAGCTTTCTTT.

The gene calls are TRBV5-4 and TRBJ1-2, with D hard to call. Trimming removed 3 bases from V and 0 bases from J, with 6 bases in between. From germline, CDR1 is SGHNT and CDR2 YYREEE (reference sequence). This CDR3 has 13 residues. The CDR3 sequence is CASSSGTNYGYTF. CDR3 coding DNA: TGTGCCAGCAGCTCCGGGACTAACTATGGCTACACCTTC.

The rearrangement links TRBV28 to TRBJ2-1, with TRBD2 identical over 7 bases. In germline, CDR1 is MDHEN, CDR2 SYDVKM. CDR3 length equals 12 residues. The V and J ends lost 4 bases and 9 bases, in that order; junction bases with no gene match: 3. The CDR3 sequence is CASSSGEGEQFF. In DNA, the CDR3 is TGTGCCAGCAGTTCGGGGGAGGGTGAGCAGTTCTTC. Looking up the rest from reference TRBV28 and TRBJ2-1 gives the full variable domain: DVKVTQSSRYLVKRTGEKVFLECVQDMDHENMFWYRQDPGLGLRLIYFSYDVKMKEKGDIPEGYSVSREKKERFSLILESASTNQTSMYLCASSSGEGEQFFGPGTRLTVL.